This T cell receptor (beta chain) was sequenced during a study of T cells expressing NK-cell markers (dated by TCRdb to the early 2020s). For the wider study: Three sorted T-cell subsets (CD3+CD56+NKG2C+, CD3+CD56+NKG2C- and CD3+CD56-NKG2C+) from seven to nine donors had their TCR beta-chain repertoires profiled. Sequencing of the libraries produced 2 x 150 bp reads on Illumina HiSeq 2000/2500, MiSeq or NextSeq. Of the eight sequenced donors, seven were found to be HCMV-seropositive and one was found to be HCMV-seronegative. Randomly selected healthy volunteers, three men and five women, were used as the eight sequenced donors. The investigation overall reported the following: Those dominant clonotypes were again the most abundant among CD3+CD56-NKG2C+ cells in four donors, at roughly 25-65%. Whether the expanded NKG2C-expressing T cell clones were specific for HCMV antigens remained unclear. In 5 to 7 donors, the dominant CD3+CD56+NKG2C+ clonotypes ranked among the top 10 CD8+ clonotypes, making up roughly 1.0-8% of CD8+ T cells.

CDR1 is given as SGHDT and CDR2 as YYEEEE, both from the germline V gene. Including the terminal cysteine and phenylalanine, the CDR3 comprises 15 residues. Only the protein is available. This sample was sequenced with an Illumina HiSeq 2000. 5'RACE template switching, by which a universal primer site and unique molecular identifiers were added, was used to make TCR beta cDNA libraries. Synthesis of cDNA was primed from the TCR beta constant segment and was followed by two consecutive PCR amplification steps. Under the source paper's analysis protocol: MIGEC was used to demultiplex reads and group reads by UMI, and MiTCR was used to assemble and quantify clonotypes. To exclude erroneous sequences, only TCR cDNA sequences supported by at least two reads were retained. The tcR package was used for downstream repertoire analysis, and clonotypes were matched between fractions using CDR3 nucleotide sequence together with V segment. VDJmatch was used to annotate antigen specificity against VDJdb, with one amino acid substitution in CDR3 allowed. TCRdb reprocessed the reads and lists each CDR3 protein sequence as a single entry, with no DNA. V and J calls and clone size were set by TCRdb, not the authors. The sample table on file contains approximately 170,000 distinct CDR3 sequences. The ten most abundant clones make up just over 20% of the sample.

Note on this clonotype: Its recognized antigen is unknown.

HCMV-specific IgG was detected in serum with a commercial ELISA kit to determine HCMV serostatus. Peripheral blood mononuclear cells were isolated from blood by Ficoll density gradient centrifugation. The sample consisted of blood T cells: a sorted CD56 or NKG2C T cell subset, CD4+ or CD8+ T cells, or bulk PBMC T cells (not recorded which). This TCR derives from a man aged 18-69 years in good health. The rearranged chain carries TRBV5-6 and TRBJ2-7; the TCRdb call, TRBD1, lacks DNA for checking. CDR3 sequence: CASSPEGTGGDEQYF. Reference TRBV5-6 and TRBJ2-7 genes cover what lies past the CDR3, so the full variable domain is DAGVTQSPTHLIKTRGQQVTLRCSPKSGHDTVSWYQQALGQGPQFIFQYYEEEERQRGNFPDRFSGHQFPNYSSELNVNALLLGDSALYLCASSPEGTGGDEQYFGPGTRLTVT.